This record covers a single TCR beta chain. These data are taken from a study of blood T cell repertoires in COVID-19. TCRdb's copy holds only in-frame clones and misses some; the assay was immunoSEQ multiplex PCR. The table has tens of thousands of clones, approximately 86% seen once. CDR1 is MDHEN and CDR2 is SYDVKM in the germline V gene. This CDR3 is 15 amino acids long. Between the trimmed V and J ends, which lost 6 bases and 4 bases, there was a span of 16 bases. This TCR was recovered from a man aged 60 to 75 with acute or convalescent COVID-19. The chain links TRBV28 to TRBJ2-1; D may be TRBD1 (5 bases). Sequenced material: peripheral blood. In DNA, the CDR3 is TGTGCCAGCAGCCTCCTGAAAGGGGTTTACAATGAGCAGTTCTTC. Its protein product is CASSLLKGVYNEQFF.